The clone carrying this T cell receptor (beta chain) was found many times. Its specificity is unknown. These data come from a study of OX40 agonist ivuxolimab in advanced cancers. About the research overall: Partial responses were seen in three patients, one with hepatocellular carcinoma and two with cutaneous melanoma.

With autoimmune disease history or systemic immunosuppression, patients were excluded. Peripheral blood came from all dose cohorts at three timepoints. The V and J ends lost 3 bases and 2 bases respectively, with 8 bases between them. Germline V gene sequence: CDR1 MDHEN, CDR2 SYDVKM. This CDR3 region has 14 residues. General study results and limits: Clonal expansion was seen in CD4+ and CD8+ blood T cells by week 6 at 0.1 to 3.0 mg/kg.

Sequenced by immunoSEQ multiplex PCR; TCRdb stores in-frame clones only, minus some. Among roughly 100,000 clones listed, approximately 85% were seen once. The chain joins TRBV28 to TRBJ1-5; D gene uncertain. The receptor was isolated from an adult with an advanced solid tumor such as melanoma, head and neck, liver or kidney cancer. Sequenced here: CD4+ or CD8+ T cells sorted from blood, sampled in a trial of the OX40 agonist ivuxolimab. The DNA for the CDR3 is TGTGCCAGCAGTTTCGACCGACGCAATCAGCCCCAGCATTTT. Protein: CASSFDRRNQPQHF.